The 17 T cell receptor beta chains in this list originate from one sample, sequenced in a study of T cells after posttransplantation cyclophosphamide listed by TCRdb under 2016. Libraries were built with the immunoSEQ multiplex PCR assay. In its TCRdb copy, this immuneACCESS table keeps in-frame sequences only and misses some clones. Where compared with another copy, unresolved V genes explain less than half of these, and the others have no known cause. This sample has about 39,000 clones, none of them a singleton. Clones ranked in the top ten supply about 4.2% of the sample. The sequenced sample was PBMCs. The origin of the receptors is a woman between 45 and 60 years old in good health and a related stem cell transplant donor.

This clone was counted ten times or more. The rearrangement links TRBV10-3 to TRBJ2-1, with 8 bases identical to TRBD2. The J segment lost 1 base and the V segment lost 10 bases, leaving 9 bases of the junction unmatched. From germline, CDR1 is ENHRY and CDR2 SYGVKD. The CDR3 contains 15 residues. CDR3 coding DNA: TGTGCCACCCTACCGCGGGGGGCTTCCTACAATGAGCAGTTCTTC. It specifies CATLPRGASYNEQFF.

This clone appeared many times. The chain couples TRBV4-3 to TRBJ2-7; D gene ambiguous. Trimming took 0 bases from V and 1 from J, leaving 7 bases between them. Germline lookup yields CDR1 LGHNA and CDR2 YSLEER. The CDR3 length is 14 residues. The CDR3 bases are TGCGCCAGCAGCCAAGAAGCAAGTTCCTACGAGCAGTACTTC. Translation: CASSQEASSYEQYF.

This clone was detected many times. The V call is TRBV5-1, the J call TRBJ2-2, with 7 bases that match TRBD2. CDR3 length equals 16 residues. The ends lost 0 bases at V and 4 bases at J; junction bases unmatched: 6. The V gene's germline CDR1 is SGHRS and CDR2 YFSETQ. As DNA, the CDR3 is TGCGCCAGCAGCTTGGCTGCCGGGGGGATCACCGGGGAGCTGTTTTTT. This gives the protein CASSLAAGGITGELFF. Combining the CDR3 with reference TRBV5-1 and TRBJ2-2 gives the whole variable domain KAGVTQTPRYLIKTRGQQVTLSCSPISGHRSVSWYQQTPGQGLQFLFEYFSETQRNKGNFPGRFSGRQFSNSRSEMNVSTLELGDSALYLCASSLAAGGITGELFFGEGSRLTVL.

This clone was counted many times. DNA of the CDR3: TGTGCCAGCAGCTCCTCCTCCGGGACAGGTTATAATTCACCCCTCCACTTT. Translated: CASSSSSGTGYNSPLHF. The chain combines TRBV7-9 with TRBJ1-6; 8 bases match TRBD1. The V gene's germline CDR1 is SEHNR and CDR2 FQNEAQ (reference sequence). CDR3 length equals 17 residues. V gave up 4 bases and J gave up 4 bases; unmatched junction bases: 9.

The chain recombines TRBV28 with TRBJ1-4, with D perhaps matching TRBD1 (5 bases). V was pared by 5 bases and J by 3 bases, with 13 bases between. From germline, CDR1 is MDHEN and CDR2 SYDVKM. CDR3 length: 15 residues. The CDR3, as DNA: TGTGCCAGCAGTACCCCCGGGGGTGCTAATGAAAAACTGTTTTTT. Encoded protein: CASSTPGGANEKLFF.

This clone appeared many times. The rearrangement uses TRBV2 and TRBJ1-2; unclear D gene. From germline, CDR1 is SNHLY and CDR2 FYNNEI. V was cut by 1 base and J by 13 bases, with 10 bases left in between. The CDR3 runs 11 residues. The CDR3 reads CASSEGQLATF. CDR3 nucleotides: TGTGCCAGCAGTGAAGGGCAGCTAGCCACCTTC.

This clone has just a few counts. The genes are TRBV28 and TRBJ1-2; D possibly corresponds to TRBD1 (6 bases). CDR1 is MDHEN and CDR2 is SYDVKM in the germline V gene. CDR3 size: 15 residues. V lost 5 bases and J 4 bases, leaving 17 bases between the germline ends. Written as DNA, the CDR3 is TGTGCCAGCAGTATCAACCCACAGGGACCCTATGGCTACACCTTC. Amino acids: CASSINPQGPYGYTF.

This clone was picked up many times. The J gene is TRBJ1-3, the V gene TRBV2; no reliable D call. The CDR3 extends over 14 amino acids. V was cut by 11 bases and J by 0 bases, with 14 bases left in between. In germline, CDR1 is SNHLY, CDR2 FYNNEI. Written as DNA, the CDR3 is TGTGCCGTGTCAAGAGGATTCTCTGGAAACACCATATATTTT. Protein sequence: CAVSRGFSGNTIYF.

This clone was seen many times. This sequence joins TRBV11-2 and TRBJ1-1, with 7 bases identical to TRBD1. This CDR3 contains 14 residues. The V and J ends lost 5 bases and 8 bases, in that order; junction bases with no gene match: 11. Germline loops: CDR1 SGHAT, CDR2 FQNNGV. This CDR3 is CASSLIRGPGEAFF. CDR3 nucleotide sequence: TGTGCCAGCAGCCTCATTAGGGGGCCGGGAGAAGCTTTCTTT.

This clone was counted ten times or more. The CDR3 loop is CAWSQANTGELFF. CDR3 sequence (DNA): TGTGCCTGGAGCCAGGCGAACACCGGGGAGCTGTTTTTT. This sequence joins TRBV30 and TRBJ2-2; no reliable D call. Germline V gene data show CDR1 as GTSNPN and CDR2 as SVGIG (reference sequence). The CDR3 has 13 residues. Deletions cut 3 bases from V and 0 bases from J, with 5 bases between. The full variable domain, completed using reference TRBV30 and TRBJ2-2, is SQTIHQWPATLVQPVGSPLSLECTVEGTSNPNLYWYRQAAGRGLQLLFYSVGIGQISSEVPQNLSASRPQDRQFILSSKKLLLSDSGFYLCAWSQANTGELFFGEGSRLTVL.

Many counts were recorded for this clone. This chain connects TRBV27 to TRBJ1-5; possible D gene TRBD1, 5 bases. The V gene lost 5 bases and the J gene lost 5 bases, with 16 bases spanning the gap. Germline CDR1 and CDR2: MNHEY and SMNVEV (reference sequence). This CDR3 has 15 amino acids. The CDR3 nucleotides are TGTGCCAGCAGTGAGGGCCGGGACTATTATCAGCCCCAGCATTTT. Translating it yields CASSEGRDYYQPQHF.

This clone has at least ten counts. This chain joins TRBV29-1 and TRBJ1-4, with TRBD1 matching over 7 bases. V lost 7 bases and J lost 4; bases outside the gene matches: 6. Germline CDR1 and CDR2: SQVTM and ANQGSEA. The CDR3 extends over 13 amino acids. CDR3 sequence: CSADRVDNEKLFF. The CDR3 DNA reads TGCAGCGCCGACAGGGTGGATAATGAAAAACTGTTTTTT. Full variable domain (rest looked up from reference TRBV29-1 and TRBJ1-4): SAVISQKPSRDICQRGTSLTIQCQVDSQVTMMFWYRQQPGQSLTLIATANQGSEATYESGFVIDKFPISRPNLTFSTLTVSNMSPEDSSIYLCSADRVDNEKLFFGSGTQLSVL.

This clone has ten or more counts. The CDR3 DNA follows: TGTGCCAGTAGTAATCCGGGACTAGCGGGGGCTGAGCAGTTCTTC. Translation gives CASSNPGLAGAEQFF. This sequence joins TRBV19 and TRBJ2-1, with 14 nucleotides matching TRBD2. The CDR3 length is 15 residues. Germline V lookup: CDR1 LNHDA, CDR2 SQIVND (reference sequence). V shed 4 bases, J shed 9 bases, and the junction held 5 bases outside the gene matches.

This clone was detected only a few times. The chain carries TRBV4-1 and TRBJ2-3; D gene ambiguous. Trimming shortened V by 3 bases and J by 6 bases, and 22 bases separated the two germline ends. CDR3 size: 17 residues. Germline V gives CDR1 MGHRA, CDR2 YSYEKL. As DNA, the CDR3 is TGCGCCAGCAGCCAGCAACCTGGCGGTCTCACGACGGATACGCAGTATTTT. Translated: CASSQQPGGLTTDTQYF.

This clone was counted ten times or more. This CDR3 is CASSSHLGGGDTEAFF. Here the CDR3 DNA reads TGTGCCAGCAGTTCTCACCTAGGGGGTGGGGACACTGAAGCTTTCTTT. The chain recombines TRBV28 with TRBJ1-1; maybe TRBD1 (6 bases). Germline assignment: CDR1 MDHEN and CDR2 SYDVKM. The V end lost 4 bases, the J end lost 3 bases, and 18 bases lay between the germline ends. There are 16 residues in the CDR3. The full variable domain, in which reference TRBV28 and TRBJ1-1 provide the parts outside the CDR3, is DVKVTQSSRYLVKRTGEKVFLECVQDMDHENMFWYRQDPGLGLRLIYFSYDVKMKEKGDIPEGYSVSREKKERFSLILESASTNQTSMYLCASSSHLGGGDTEAFFGQGTRLTVV.

This clone came up many times. J is TRBJ1-5 and V is TRBV4-1; D uncertain. The V gene's germline CDR1 is MGHRA and CDR2 YSYEKL. Trimming removed 1 base from V and 6 bases from J, with 13 bases in between. This CDR3 comprises 15 residues. CDR3 DNA sequence: TGCGCCAGCAGCCAAGGGTACAGTGTAGGTCAGCCCCAGCATTTT. It yields the protein CASSQGYSVGQPQHF.

The sample holds many counts of this clone. This sequence joins TRBV9 and TRBJ2-3; TRBD2 aligns across 16 bases. The germline V gene encodes CDR1 SGDLS and CDR2 YYNGEE. The CDR3 runs 17 residues. V lost 5 bases and J lost 5; bases outside the gene matches: 8. Here the CDR3 reads CASSGTSGGAGVDTQYF. For the CDR3, the DNA is TGTGCCAGCAGTGGGACTAGCGGGGGGGCCGGGGTAGATACGCAGTATTTT.